This T cell receptor beta chain comes out of a study of blood T cell repertoires in COVID-19. The wider study: The United States, Italy and Spain supplied acute and convalescent COVID-19 samples. T cells, B-cell-depleted T cells, or PBMCs supplied cDNA or gDNA.

The CDR3 consists of 14 residues. With 0 bases removed from V and 6 bases from J, the gap between germline ends came to 9 bases. The germline V gene encodes CDR1 LGHNT and CDR2 FRNRAP. As handled by the study authors: Scientists estimated how many nucleated cells there were by amplifying reference gene primers. Assay used: immunoSEQ multiplex PCR; TCRdb lists only in-frame clones, some missing. D and trimming were read from the DNA, whereas the V and J calls and clone size are those reported in that table. The sample includes about 270,000 clones, about 86% seen only once; the top ten take 2.5% to 3%.

J is TRBJ2-1 and V is TRBV12-5; D perhaps matches TRBD1 (6 bases). The sequence derives from a woman aged 55-75 years with active or convalescent COVID-19. The sample consisted of peripheral blood. CDR3 amino acids: CASGLVHRVNEQFF. CDR3 DNA: TGTGCTAGTGGTTTGGTACACAGGGTCAATGAGCAGTTCTTC.